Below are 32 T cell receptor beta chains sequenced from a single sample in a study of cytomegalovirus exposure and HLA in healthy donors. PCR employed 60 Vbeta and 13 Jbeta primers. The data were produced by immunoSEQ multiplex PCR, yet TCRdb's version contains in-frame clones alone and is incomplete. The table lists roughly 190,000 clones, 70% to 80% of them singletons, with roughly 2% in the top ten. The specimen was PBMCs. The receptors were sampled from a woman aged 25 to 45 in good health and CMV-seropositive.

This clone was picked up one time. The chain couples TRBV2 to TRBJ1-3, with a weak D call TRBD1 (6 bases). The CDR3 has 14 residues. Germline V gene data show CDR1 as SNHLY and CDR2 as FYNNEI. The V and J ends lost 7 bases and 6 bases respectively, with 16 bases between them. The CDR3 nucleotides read TGTGCCAGCACCGTGGACAGAGGCAAAAACACCATATATTTT. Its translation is CASTVDRGKNTIYF.

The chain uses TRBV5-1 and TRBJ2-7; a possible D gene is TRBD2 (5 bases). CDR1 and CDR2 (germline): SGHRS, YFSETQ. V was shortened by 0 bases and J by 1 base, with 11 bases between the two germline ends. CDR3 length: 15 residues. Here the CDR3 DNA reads TGCGCCAGCAGCTTGGGAGGGCGAGGTTCCTACGAGCAGTACTTC. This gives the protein CASSLGGRGSYEQYF.

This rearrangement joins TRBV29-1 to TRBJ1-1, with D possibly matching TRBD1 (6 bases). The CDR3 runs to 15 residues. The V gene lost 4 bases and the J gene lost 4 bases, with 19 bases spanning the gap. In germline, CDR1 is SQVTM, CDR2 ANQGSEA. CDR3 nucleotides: TGCAGCGTTGGGGGGGGCAAAGGAGGCATCACTGAAGCTTTCTTT. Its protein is CSVGGGKGGITEAFF.

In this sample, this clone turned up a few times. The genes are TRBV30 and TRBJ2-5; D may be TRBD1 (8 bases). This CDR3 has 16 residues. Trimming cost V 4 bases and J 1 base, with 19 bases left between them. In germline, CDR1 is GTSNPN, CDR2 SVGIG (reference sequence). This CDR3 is CAWTAGQGGGQETQYF. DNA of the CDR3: TGTGCCTGGACTGCTGGACAGGGAGGGGGCCAAGAGACCCAGTACTTC.

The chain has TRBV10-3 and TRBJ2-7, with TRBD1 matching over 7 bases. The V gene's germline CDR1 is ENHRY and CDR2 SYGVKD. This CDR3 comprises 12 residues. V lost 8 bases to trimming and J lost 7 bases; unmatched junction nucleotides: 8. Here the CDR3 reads CAIQGQSGEQYF. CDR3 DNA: TGTGCCATCCAGGGACAGTCGGGAGAGCAGTACTTC.

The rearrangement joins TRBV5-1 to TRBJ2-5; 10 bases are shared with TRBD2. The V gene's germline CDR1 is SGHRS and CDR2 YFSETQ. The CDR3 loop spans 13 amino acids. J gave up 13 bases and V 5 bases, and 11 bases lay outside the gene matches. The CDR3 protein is CASRGTSVTSRYF. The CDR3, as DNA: TGCGCCAGCAGGGGGACTAGCGTCACGTCCCGGTACTTC.

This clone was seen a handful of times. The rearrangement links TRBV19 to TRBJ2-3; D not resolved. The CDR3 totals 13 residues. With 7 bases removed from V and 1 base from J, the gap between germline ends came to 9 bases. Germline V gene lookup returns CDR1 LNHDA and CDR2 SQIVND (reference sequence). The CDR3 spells CASTPPGTDTQYF. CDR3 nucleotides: TGTGCCAGTACCCCGCCAGGCACAGATACGCAGTATTTT.

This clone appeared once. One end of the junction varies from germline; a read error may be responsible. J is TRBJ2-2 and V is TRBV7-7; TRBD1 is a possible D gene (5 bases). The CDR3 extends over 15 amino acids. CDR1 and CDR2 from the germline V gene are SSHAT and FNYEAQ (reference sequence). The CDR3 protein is CASSLSGTNTGELFF. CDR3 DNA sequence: TGTGCTAGCAGCTTATCAGGGACGAACACCGGGGAGCTGTTTTTT.

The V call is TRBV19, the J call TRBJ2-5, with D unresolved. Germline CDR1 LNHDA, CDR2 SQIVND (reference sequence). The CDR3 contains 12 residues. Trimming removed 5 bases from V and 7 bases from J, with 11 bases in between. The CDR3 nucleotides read TGTGCCAGTAGTTTCGGTGGTGCGACCCAGTACTTC. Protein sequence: CASSFGGATQYF.

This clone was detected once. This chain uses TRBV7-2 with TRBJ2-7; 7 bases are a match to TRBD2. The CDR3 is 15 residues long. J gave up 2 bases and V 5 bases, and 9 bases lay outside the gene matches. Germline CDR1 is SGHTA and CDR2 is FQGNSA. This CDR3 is CASSPFREAPYEQYF. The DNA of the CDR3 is TGTGCCAGCAGCCCCTTCCGGGAGGCCCCCTACGAGCAGTACTTC.

In DNA form, the CDR3 reads TGTGCCGGACTCCACCCGGAAGATCTCTATGGCTACACCTTC. Protein: CAGLHPEDLYGYTF. The rearrangement joins TRBV18 to TRBJ1-2, with D unclear. CDR1 and CDR2 (germline): KGHSH, LQKENI. The CDR3 sequence is 14 residues long. Trimming left V 11 bases short and J 4 bases short, with 20 bases between.

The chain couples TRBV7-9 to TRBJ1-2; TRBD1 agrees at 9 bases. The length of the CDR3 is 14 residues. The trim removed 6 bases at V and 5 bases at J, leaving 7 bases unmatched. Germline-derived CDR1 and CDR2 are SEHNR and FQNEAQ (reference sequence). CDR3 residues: CASSIGTGIYGYTF. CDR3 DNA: TGTGCCAGCAGTATCGGGACAGGGATTTATGGCTACACCTTC. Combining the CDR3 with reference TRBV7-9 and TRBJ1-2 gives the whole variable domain DTGVSQNPRHKITKRGQNVTFRCDPISEHNRLYWYRQTLGQGPEFLTYFQNEAQLEKSRLLSDRFSAERPKGSFSTLEIQRTEQGDSAMYLCASSIGTGIYGYTFGSGTRLTVV.

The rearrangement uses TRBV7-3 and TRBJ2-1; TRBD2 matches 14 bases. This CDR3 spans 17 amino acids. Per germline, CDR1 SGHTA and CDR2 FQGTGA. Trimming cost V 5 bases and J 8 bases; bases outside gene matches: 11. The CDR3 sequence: CASSPTSGRAAPDEQFF. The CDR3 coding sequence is TGTGCCAGCAGCCCGACTAGCGGGAGGGCCGCACCGGATGAGCAGTTCTTC.

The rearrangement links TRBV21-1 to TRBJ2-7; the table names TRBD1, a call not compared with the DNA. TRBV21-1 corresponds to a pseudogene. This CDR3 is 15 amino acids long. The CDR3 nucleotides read TGTGCCAGCAGCACCCGACAGGGGGACGTATACGAGCAGTACTTC. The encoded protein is CASSTRQGDVYEQYF.

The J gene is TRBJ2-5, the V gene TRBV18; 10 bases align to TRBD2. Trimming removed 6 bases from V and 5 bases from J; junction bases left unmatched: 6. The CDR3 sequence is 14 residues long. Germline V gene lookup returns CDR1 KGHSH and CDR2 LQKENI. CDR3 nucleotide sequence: TGTGCCAGCTCCGAGCGGGAGGGCCGTGAGACCCAGTACTTC. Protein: CASSEREGRETQYF.

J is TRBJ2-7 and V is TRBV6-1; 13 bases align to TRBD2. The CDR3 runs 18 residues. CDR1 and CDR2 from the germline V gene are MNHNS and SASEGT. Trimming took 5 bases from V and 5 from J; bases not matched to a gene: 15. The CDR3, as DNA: TGTGCCAGCAGTCAAGGGTTGGGACTAGCGGGAAGGTACCACGAGCAGTACTTC. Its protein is CASSQGLGLAGRYHEQYF.

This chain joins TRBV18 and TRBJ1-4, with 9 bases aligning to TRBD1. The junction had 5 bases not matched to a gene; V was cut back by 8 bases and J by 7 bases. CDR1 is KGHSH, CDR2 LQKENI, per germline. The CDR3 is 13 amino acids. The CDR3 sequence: CASHGTGSEKLFF. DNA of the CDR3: TGTGCCAGCCATGGGACAGGGAGTGAAAAACTGTTTTTT.

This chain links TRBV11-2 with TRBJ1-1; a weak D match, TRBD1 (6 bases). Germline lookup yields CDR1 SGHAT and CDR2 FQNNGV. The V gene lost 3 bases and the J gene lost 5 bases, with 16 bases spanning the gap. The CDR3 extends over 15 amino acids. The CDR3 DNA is TGTGCCAGCAGCTTGTGGACAGAGGGATCGACTGAAGCTTTCTTT. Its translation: CASSLWTEGSTEAFF.

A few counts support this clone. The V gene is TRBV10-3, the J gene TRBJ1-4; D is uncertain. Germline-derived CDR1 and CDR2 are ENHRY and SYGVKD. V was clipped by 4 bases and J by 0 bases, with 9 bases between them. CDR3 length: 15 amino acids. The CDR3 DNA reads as TGTGCCATCAGTGCTCAGGCCGCAACTAATGAAAAACTGTTTTTT. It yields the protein CAISAQAATNEKLFF.

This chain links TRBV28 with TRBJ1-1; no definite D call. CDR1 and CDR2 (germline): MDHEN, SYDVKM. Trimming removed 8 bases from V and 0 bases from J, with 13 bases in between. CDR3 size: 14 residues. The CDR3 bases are TGTGCCAGCCTTTTGCACAGCCTGAACACTGAAGCTTTCTTT. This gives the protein CASLLHSLNTEAFF.

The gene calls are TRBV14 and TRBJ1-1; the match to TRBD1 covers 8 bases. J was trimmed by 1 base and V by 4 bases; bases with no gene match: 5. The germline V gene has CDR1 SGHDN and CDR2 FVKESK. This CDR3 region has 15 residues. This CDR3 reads CASSLDRAENTEAFF. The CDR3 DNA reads TGTGCCAGCAGCCTGGACAGGGCCGAGAACACTGAAGCTTTCTTT.

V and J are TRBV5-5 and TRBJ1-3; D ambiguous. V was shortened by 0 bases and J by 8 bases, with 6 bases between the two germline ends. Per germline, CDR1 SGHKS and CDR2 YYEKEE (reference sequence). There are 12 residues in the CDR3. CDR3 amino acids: CASSLAGDTIYF. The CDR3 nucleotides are TGTGCCAGCAGCTTGGCCGGGGACACCATATATTTT. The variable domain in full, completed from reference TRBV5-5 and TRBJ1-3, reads DAGVTQSPTHLIKTRGQQVTLRCSPISGHKSVSWYQQVLGQGPQFIFQYYEKEERGRGNFPDRFSARQFPNYSSELNVNALLLGDSALYLCASSLAGDTIYFGEGSWLTVV.

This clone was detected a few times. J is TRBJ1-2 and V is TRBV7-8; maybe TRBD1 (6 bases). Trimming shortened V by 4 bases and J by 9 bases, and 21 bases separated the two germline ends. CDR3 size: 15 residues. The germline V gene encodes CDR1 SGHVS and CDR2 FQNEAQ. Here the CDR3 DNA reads TGTGCCAGCAGCTACGGAATAGGGGACGGACAGAGCTACACCTTC. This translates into CASSYGIGDGQSYTF. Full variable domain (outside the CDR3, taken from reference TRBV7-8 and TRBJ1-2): GAGVSQSPRYKVAKRGQDVALRCDPISGHVSLFWYQQALGQGPEFLTYFQNEAQLDKSGLPSDRFFAERPEGSVSTLKIQRTQQEDSAVYLCASSYGIGDGQSYTFGSGTRLTVV.

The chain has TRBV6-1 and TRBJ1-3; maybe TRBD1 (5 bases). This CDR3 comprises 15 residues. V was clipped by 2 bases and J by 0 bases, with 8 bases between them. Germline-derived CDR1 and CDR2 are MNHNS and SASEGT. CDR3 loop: CASSERGRSGNTIYF. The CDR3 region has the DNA TGTGCCAGCAGTGAAAGGGGCCGCTCTGGAAACACCATATATTTT.

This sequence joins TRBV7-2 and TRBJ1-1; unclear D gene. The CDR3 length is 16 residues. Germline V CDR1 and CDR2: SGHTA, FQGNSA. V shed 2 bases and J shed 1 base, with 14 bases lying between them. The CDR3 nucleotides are TGTGCCAGCAGCTTATTCGCGGCCGGCAAGAACACTGAAGCTTTCTTT. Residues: CASSLFAAGKNTEAFF.

CDR3 region: CASSPDRVYGTGELFF. The CDR3 coding sequence is TGTGCCAGCTCACCAGACAGGGTTTATGGCACCGGGGAGCTGTTTTTT. This chain joins TRBV18 and TRBJ2-2; TRBD1 agrees at 7 bases. The CDR3 length is 16 residues. From germline, CDR1 is KGHSH and CDR2 LQKENI. V shed 2 bases and J 4 bases; nucleotides not matched to a gene: 7.

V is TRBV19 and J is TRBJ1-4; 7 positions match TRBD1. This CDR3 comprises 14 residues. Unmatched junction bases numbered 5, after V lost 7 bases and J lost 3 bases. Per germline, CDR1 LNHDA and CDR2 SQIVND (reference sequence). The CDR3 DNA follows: TGTGCCAGTAAGGGCGGGACAGCTAATGAAAAACTGTTTTTT. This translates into CASKGGTANEKLFF.

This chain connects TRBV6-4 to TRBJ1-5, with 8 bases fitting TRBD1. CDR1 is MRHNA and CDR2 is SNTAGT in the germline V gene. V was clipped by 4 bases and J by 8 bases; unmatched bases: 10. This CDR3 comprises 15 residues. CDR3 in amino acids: CASSATGGAGEPQHF. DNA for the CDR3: TGTGCCAGCAGTGCCACAGGGGGGGCTGGGGAGCCCCAGCATTTT.

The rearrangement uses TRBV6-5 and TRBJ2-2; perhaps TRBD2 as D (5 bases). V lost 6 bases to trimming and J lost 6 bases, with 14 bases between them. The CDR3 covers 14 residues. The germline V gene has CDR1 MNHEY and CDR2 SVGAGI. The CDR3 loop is CASRAPGFPGELFF. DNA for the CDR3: TGTGCCAGCAGAGCCCCGGGATTCCCCGGGGAGCTGTTTTTT.

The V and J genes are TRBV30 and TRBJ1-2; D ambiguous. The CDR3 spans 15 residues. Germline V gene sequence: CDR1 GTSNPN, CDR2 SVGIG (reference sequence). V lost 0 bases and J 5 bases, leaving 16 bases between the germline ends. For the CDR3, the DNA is TGTGCCTGGAGTGTAGATTTGGCAAGGAGGTATGGCTACACCTTC. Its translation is CAWSVDLARRYGYTF.

CDR3 region: CASTRGEISSYGYTF. DNA for the CDR3: TGCGCCAGCACCAGGGGGGAGATCTCTAGCTATGGCTACACCTTC. V is TRBV5-1 and J is TRBJ1-2; 7 bases are shared with TRBD1. With 6 bases clipped from V and 4 bases from J, the junction kept 12 bases outside the gene matches. The CDR3 consists of 15 residues. Germline CDR1 and CDR2: SGHRS and YFSETQ.

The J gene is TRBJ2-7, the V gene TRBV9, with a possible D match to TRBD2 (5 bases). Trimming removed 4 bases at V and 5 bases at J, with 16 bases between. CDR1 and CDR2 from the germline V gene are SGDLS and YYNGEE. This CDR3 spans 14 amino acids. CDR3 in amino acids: CASSNHPTKNEQYF. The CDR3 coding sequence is TGTGCCAGCAGCAACCACCCGACTAAGAACGAGCAGTACTTC. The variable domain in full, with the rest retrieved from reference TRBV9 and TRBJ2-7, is DSGVTQTPKHLITATGQRVTLRCSPRSGDLSVYWYQQSLDQGLQFLIQYYNGEERAKGNILERFSAQQFPDLHSELNLSSLELGDSALYFCASSNHPTKNEQYFGPGTRLTVT.